This T cell receptor beta chain was captured in a study of cytomegalovirus exposure and HLA in healthy donors. Findings and caveats of the study: In vitro work confirmed that a few CMV-associated chains recognize CMV antigens. Many donors shared some public TCRs, even though most TCR sequences were rare. Researchers catalogued approximately 170 TCR beta chains as cytomegalovirus-associated.

This clone has a single count. The antigen remains undetermined. Trimming at V came to 4 bases and at J to 13 bases, leaving 12 bases not matched to a gene. Germline V gives CDR1 SGHNT, CDR2 YYREEE (reference sequence). The CDR3 runs 15 residues. Sequencing was performed with immunoSEQ multiplex PCR; in TCRdb, only in-frame clones are kept and a portion is missing. Of hundreds of thousands of clones in the sample, over 70% were seen once. The chain couples TRBV5-4 to TRBJ2-5; 14 nucleotides match TRBD2. The TCR originated in a woman between 25 and 40 years old in good health and CMV-seropositive. Material for sequencing was PBMCs. The CDR3, as DNA: TGTGCCAGCAGCAAGGGGACTAGCGGGAGCGGGAGGTCGTACTTC. Protein sequence: CASSKGTSGSGRSYF. The variable domain in full, completed from reference TRBV5-4 and TRBJ2-5, reads ETGVTQSPTHLIKTRGQQVTLRCSSQSGHNTVSWYQQALGQGPQFIFQYYREEENGRGNFPPRFSGLQFPNYSSELNVNALELDDSALYLCASSKGTSGSGRSYFGPGTRLLVL.